The 12 T cell receptor beta chains below come from one sample, sequenced in a study of early T cells in non-severe SARS-CoV-2 infection. TCRdb re-analysed the 5' RACE reads in MiXCR, keeping a single row per CDR3 protein. The profile shows tens of thousands of distinct CDR3 sequences, around 5.7% of them singletons. Material for sequencing was whole blood. These TCRs come from an adult who was a healthcare worker with PCR-confirmed SARS-CoV-2 infection or an uninfected control (not recorded which).

The chain is built from TRBV7-3 and TRBJ2-1; D is perhaps TRBD1 or TRBD2 (5 bases each). There are 12 residues in the CDR3. In germline, CDR1 is SGHTA, CDR2 FQGTGA. Deletions cut 1 base from V and 10 bases from J, with 8 bases between. The CDR3 region has the DNA TGTGCCAGCAGCTTAAGGGACGGGGAGCAGTTCTTC. Protein sequence: CASSLRDGEQFF.

This clonotype has a count of ten or more. The rearrangement joins TRBV7-9 to TRBJ2-3; 7 bases map to TRBD2. The germline V gene has CDR1 SEHNR and CDR2 FQNEAQ (reference sequence). V shed 0 bases and J 1 base; nucleotides not matched to a gene: 7. This CDR3 region has 17 residues. The CDR3, as DNA: TGTGCCAGCAGCTTAGCCCCTGGGGCGGGAGGCACAGATACGCAGTATTTT. Translated, it gives CASSLAPGAGGTDTQYF.

In its sample, this clonotype was seen many times. The chain recombines TRBV5-1 with TRBJ2-7; D is unclear. Germline loops: CDR1 SGHRS, CDR2 YFSETQ. Trimming stripped 1 base from V and 0 bases from J, with 2 bases between. The CDR3 contains 12 residues. The CDR3 loop reads CASSLYSYEQYF. Written as DNA, the CDR3 is TGCGCCAGCAGCTTGTACTCCTACGAGCAGTACTTC.

This clonotype was seen ten or more times. The chain employs TRBV6-5 and TRBJ2-7, with TRBD2 matching 9 bases. Trimming took 8 bases from V and 3 from J; bases not matched to a gene: 11. The CDR3 sequence is 15 residues long. Per germline, CDR1 MNHEY and CDR2 SVGAGI. The CDR3 loop is CASHKGGGRDYEQYF. CDR3 nucleotides: TGTGCCAGCCATAAGGGCGGCGGGAGGGACTACGAGCAGTACTTC.

This clonotype was seen more than once but under ten times. This chain uses TRBV12-3 or TRBV12-4 with TRBJ2-7; 7 nucleotides line up with TRBD1. The CDR3 sequence is 14 residues long. With 6 bases clipped from V and 3 bases from J, the junction kept 8 bases outside the gene matches. CDR3 DNA sequence: TGTGCCAGCAGCCTCACAGGGGTTCGCTACGAGCAGTACTTC. It specifies CASSLTGVRYEQYF.

The table lists this clonotype with a few counts. The chain uses TRBV5-4 and TRBJ2-2; TRBD2 matches at 10 bases. Germline V gene data show CDR1 as SGHNT and CDR2 as YYREEE (reference sequence). The CDR3 is made up of 15 amino acids. With 5 bases clipped from V and 7 bases from J, the junction kept 8 bases outside the gene matches. CDR3 residues: CASRPSGSSGGELFF. CDR3 in DNA: TGTGCCAGCAGACCTAGCGGGAGTAGTGGCGGGGAGCTGTTTTTT.

In this sample, this clonotype turned up many times. The chain carries TRBV29-1 and TRBJ2-1; the match to TRBD2 covers 12 bases. Germline V gives CDR1 SQVTM, CDR2 ANQGSEA. The CDR3 is made up of 16 amino acids. With 3 bases clipped from V and 8 bases from J, the junction kept 11 bases outside the gene matches. Written as DNA, the CDR3 is TGCAGCGTTGACACTGGACTACTAGCGGGGGGCGATGAGCAGTTCTTC. Protein: CSVDTGLLAGGDEQFF.

This clonotype was detected many times. The rearrangement uses TRBV7-8 and TRBJ2-2; no clear D gene. The CDR3 runs 16 residues. V lost 6 bases and J 4 bases, leaving 18 bases between the germline ends. Germline lookup yields CDR1 SGHVS and CDR2 FQNEAQ. CDR3 in DNA: TGTGCCAGCAGATACACCCTCGTAGGGATCACCGGGGAGCTGTTTTTT. Amino acids: CASRYTLVGITGELFF.

This clonotype was seen repeatedly, ten times or more. V usage is TRBV7-3 and J usage is TRBJ1-1; D unclear. The ends were cut back, 2 bases at V and 3 bases at J, with 7 bases in the middle. Germline CDR1 reads SGHTA; CDR2 reads FQGTGA. CDR3 length: 13 amino acids. The CDR3 loop reads CASSLGPDTEAFF. The CDR3 coding sequence is TGTGCCAGCAGCTTAGGTCCGGACACTGAAGCTTTCTTT.

Comment on this clonotype: The junction differs from germline at one of its ends, possibly a read error. J is TRBJ1-1 and V is TRBV6-2 or TRBV6-3, with D tentatively TRBD1 (5 bases). The CDR3 loop spans 13 amino acids. Germline assignment: CDR1 MNHEY and CDR2 SVGEGT. In DNA form, the CDR3 reads TGTGCCAGCAGTTCCCAGGGTAACACTGAAGTTTTCTTT. Protein: CASSSQGNTEVFF.

The J gene is TRBJ2-1, the V gene TRBV20-1; D is ambiguous. CDR1 is DFQATT and CDR2 is SNEGSKA in the germline V gene (reference sequence). Trimming took off 3 bases at V and 5 bases at J, with 11 bases between the two ends. The CDR3 length is 13 residues. Written as DNA, the CDR3 is TGCAGTGCTAGTAGGGCCATCCACAATGAGCAGTTCTTC. Translated: CSASRAIHNEQFF.

The chain couples TRBV20-1 to TRBJ2-7; possible D gene TRBD1, 5 bases. This CDR3 contains 13 residues. CDR1 DFQATT and CDR2 SNEGSKA come from the germline V gene (reference sequence). Trimming took 3 bases from V and 3 from J, leaving 12 bases between them. The chain's CDR3 is CSARAARDYEQYF. CDR3 DNA: TGCAGTGCTAGGGCGGCCAGGGACTACGAGCAGTACTTC.